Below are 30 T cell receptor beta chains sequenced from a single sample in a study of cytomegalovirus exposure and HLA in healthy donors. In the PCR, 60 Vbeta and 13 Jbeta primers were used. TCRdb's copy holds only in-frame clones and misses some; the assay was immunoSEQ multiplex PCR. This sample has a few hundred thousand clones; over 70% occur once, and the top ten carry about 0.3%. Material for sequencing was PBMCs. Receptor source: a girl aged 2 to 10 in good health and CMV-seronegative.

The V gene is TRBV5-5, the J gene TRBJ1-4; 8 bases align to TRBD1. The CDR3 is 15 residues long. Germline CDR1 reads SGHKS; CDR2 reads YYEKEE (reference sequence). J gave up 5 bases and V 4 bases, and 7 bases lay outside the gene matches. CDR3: CASSLGQGVNEKLFF. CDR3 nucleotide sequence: TGTGCCAGCAGCCTCGGACAGGGAGTAAATGAAAAACTGTTTTTT.

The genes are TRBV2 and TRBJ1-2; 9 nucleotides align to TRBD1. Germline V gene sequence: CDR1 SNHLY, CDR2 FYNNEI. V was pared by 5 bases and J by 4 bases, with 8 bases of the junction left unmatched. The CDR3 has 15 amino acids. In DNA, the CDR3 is TGTGCCAGCAGTTACGACAGGGGGTTTTTCTATGGCTACACCTTC. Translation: CASSYDRGFFYGYTF.

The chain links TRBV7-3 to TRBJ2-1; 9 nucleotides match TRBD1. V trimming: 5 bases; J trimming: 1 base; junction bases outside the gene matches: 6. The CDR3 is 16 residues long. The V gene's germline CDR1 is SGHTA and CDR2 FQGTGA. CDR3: CASSPRDRASYNEQFF. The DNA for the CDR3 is TGTGCCAGCAGCCCCCGGGACAGGGCATCCTACAATGAGCAGTTCTTC. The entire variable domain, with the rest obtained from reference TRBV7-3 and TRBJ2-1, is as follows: GAGVSQTPSNKVTEKGKYVELRCDPISGHTALYWYRQSLGQGPEFLIYFQGTGAADDSGLPNDRFFAVRPEGSVSTLKIQRTERGDSAVYLCASSPRDRASYNEQFFGPGTRLTVL.

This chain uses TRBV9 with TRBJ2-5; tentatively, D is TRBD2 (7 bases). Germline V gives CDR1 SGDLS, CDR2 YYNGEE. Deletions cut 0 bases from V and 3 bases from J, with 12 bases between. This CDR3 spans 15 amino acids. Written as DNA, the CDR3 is TGTGCCAGCAGCGTAGCGGGGGGCCTAAAAGAGACCCAGTACTTC. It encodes CASSVAGGLKETQYF. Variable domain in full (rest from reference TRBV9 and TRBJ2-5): DSGVTQTPKHLITATGQRVTLRCSPRSGDLSVYWYQQSLDQGLQFLIQYYNGEERAKGNILERFSAQQFPDLHSELNLSSLELGDSALYFCASSVAGGLKETQYFGPGTRLLVL.

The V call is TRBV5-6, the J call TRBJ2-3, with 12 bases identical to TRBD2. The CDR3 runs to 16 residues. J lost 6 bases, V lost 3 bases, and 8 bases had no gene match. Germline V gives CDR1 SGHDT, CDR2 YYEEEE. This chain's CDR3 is CASSWGLAGQDDTQYF. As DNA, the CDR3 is TGTGCCAGCAGCTGGGGACTAGCGGGCCAGGACGATACGCAGTATTTT. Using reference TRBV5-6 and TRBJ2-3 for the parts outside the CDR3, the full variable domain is DAGVTQSPTHLIKTRGQQVTLRCSPKSGHDTVSWYQQALGQGPQFIFQYYEEEERQRGNFPDRFSGHQFPNYSSELNVNALLLGDSALYLCASSWGLAGQDDTQYFGPGTRLTVL.

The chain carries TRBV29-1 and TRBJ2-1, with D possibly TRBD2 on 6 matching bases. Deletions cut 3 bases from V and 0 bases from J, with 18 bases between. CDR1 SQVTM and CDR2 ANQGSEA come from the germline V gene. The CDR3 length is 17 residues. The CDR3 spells CSVDSGAVTSSYNEQFF. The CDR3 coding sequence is TGCAGCGTTGACTCGGGAGCCGTCACGAGCTCCTACAATGAGCAGTTCTTC.

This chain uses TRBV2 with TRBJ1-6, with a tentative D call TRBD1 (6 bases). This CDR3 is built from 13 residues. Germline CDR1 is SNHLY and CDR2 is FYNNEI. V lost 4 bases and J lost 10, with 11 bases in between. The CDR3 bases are TGTGCCAGCAGTGTGGGGGGGCGATCACCCCTCCACTTT. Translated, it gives CASSVGGRSPLHF.

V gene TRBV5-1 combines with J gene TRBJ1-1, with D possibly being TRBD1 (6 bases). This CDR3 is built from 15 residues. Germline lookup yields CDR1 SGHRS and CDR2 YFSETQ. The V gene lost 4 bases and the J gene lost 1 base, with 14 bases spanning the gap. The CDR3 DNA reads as TGCGCCAGCAGCCGGCGGGAGGGACAGAACACTGAAGCTTTCTTT. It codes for CASSRREGQNTEAFF.

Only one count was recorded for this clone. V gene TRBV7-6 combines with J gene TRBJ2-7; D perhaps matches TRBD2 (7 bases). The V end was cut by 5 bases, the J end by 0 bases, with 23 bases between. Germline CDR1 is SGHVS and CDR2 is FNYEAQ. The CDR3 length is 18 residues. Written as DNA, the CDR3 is TGTGCCAGCAGCCCAGGGGAGGGTGGTCCGGGACCCTCCTACGAGCAGTACTTC. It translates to CASSPGEGGPGPSYEQYF. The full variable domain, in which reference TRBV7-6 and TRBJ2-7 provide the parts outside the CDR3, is GAGVSQSPRYKVTKRGQDVALRCDPISGHVSLYWYRQALGQGPEFLTYFNYEAQQDKSGLPNDRFSAERPEGSISTLTIQRTEQRDSAMYRCASSPGEGGPGPSYEQYFGPGTRLTVT.

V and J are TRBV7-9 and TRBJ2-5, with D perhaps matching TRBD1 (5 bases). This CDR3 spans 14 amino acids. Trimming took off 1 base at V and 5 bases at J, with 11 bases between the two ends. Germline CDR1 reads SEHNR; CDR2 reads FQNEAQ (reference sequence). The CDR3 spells CASSLEGFLETQYF. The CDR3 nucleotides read TGTGCCAGCAGCTTAGAGGGGTTCCTGGAGACCCAGTACTTC.

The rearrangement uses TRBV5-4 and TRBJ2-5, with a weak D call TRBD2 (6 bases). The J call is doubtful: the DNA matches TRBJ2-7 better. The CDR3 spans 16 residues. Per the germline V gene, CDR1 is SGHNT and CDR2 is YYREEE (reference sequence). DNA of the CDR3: TGTGCCAGCACCCCTGGAGGGGCGAGGAGCTCCTACGAGCAGTACTTC. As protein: CASTPGGARSSYEQYF.

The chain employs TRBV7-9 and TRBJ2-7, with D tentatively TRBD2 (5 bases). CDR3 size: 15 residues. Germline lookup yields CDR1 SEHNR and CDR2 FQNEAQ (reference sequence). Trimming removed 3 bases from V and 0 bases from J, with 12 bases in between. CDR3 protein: CASSFGGRSSYEQYF. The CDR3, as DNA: TGTGCCAGCAGCTTCGGCGGGCGGAGCTCCTACGAGCAGTACTTC.

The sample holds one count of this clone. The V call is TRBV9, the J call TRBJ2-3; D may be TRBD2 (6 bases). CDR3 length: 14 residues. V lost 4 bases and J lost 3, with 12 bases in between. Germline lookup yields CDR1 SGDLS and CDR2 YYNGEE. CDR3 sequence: CASSSGTSTDTQYF. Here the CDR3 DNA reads TGTGCCAGCAGCTCCGGGACTTCAACAGATACGCAGTATTTT.

The CDR3 here is CASSYTSGTDTQYF. The CDR3 region has the DNA TGTGCCAGCAGTTACACTAGCGGCACAGATACGCAGTATTTT. V is TRBV6-6 and J is TRBJ2-3; 7 positions agree with TRBD2. The ends lost 2 bases at V and 1 base at J; junction bases unmatched: 0. This CDR3 has 14 residues. Germline V lookup: CDR1 MNHNY, CDR2 SVGAGI (reference sequence).

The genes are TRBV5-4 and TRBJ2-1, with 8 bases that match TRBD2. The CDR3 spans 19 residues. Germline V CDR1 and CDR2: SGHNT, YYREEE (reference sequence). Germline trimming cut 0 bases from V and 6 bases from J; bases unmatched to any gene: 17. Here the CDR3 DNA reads TGTGCCAGCAGCTTGGTAGGTCTAGCGGGCCAGCAGTCTGGCAATGAGCAGTTCTTC. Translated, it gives CASSLVGLAGQQSGNEQFF.

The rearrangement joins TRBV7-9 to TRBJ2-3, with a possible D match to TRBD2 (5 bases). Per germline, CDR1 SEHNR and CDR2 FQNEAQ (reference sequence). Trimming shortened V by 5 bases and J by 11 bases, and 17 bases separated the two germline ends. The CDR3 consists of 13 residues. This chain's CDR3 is CASSPGEGIGQYF. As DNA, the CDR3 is TGTGCCAGCAGCCCCGGGGAAGGGATTGGGCAGTATTTT.

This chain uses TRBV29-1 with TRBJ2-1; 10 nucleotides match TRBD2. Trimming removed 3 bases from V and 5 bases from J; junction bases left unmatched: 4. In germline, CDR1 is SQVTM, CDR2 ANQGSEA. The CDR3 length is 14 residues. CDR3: CSVDTSGTDNEQFF. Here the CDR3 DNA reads TGCAGCGTTGACACTAGCGGGACTGACAATGAGCAGTTCTTC.

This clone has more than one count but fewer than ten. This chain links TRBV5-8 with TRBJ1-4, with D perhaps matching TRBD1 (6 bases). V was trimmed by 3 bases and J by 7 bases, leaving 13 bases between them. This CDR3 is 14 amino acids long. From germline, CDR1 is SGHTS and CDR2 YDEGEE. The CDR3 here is CASSSTGSSEKLFF. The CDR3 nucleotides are TGTGCCAGCAGCTCTACAGGGTCGAGTGAAAAACTGTTTTTT.

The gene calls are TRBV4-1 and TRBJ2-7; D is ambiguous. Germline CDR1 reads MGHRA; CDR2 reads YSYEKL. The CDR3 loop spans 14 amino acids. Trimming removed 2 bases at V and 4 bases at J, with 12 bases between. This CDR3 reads CASSQIDSRYEQYF. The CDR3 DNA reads TGCGCCAGCAGCCAAATAGACTCCCGTTACGAGCAGTACTTC.

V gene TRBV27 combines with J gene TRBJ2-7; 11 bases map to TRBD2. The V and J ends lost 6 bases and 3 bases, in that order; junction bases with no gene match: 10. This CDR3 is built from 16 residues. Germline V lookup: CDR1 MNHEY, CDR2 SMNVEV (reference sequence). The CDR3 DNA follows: TGTGCCAGCAGCCCCATAGCGGGAGGGCCTCGCTACGAGCAGTACTTC. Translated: CASSPIAGGPRYEQYF.

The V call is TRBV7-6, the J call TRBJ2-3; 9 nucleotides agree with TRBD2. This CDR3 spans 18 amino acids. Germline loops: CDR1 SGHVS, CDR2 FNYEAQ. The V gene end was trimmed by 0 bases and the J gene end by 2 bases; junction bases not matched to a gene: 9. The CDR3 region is CASSLASAGGIHTDTQYF. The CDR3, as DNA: TGTGCCAGCAGCTTAGCATCGGCGGGGGGGATTCACACAGATACGCAGTATTTT. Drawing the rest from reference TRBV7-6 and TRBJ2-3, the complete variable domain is GAGVSQSPRYKVTKRGQDVALRCDPISGHVSLYWYRQALGQGPEFLTYFNYEAQQDKSGLPNDRFSAERPEGSISTLTIQRTEQRDSAMYRCASSLASAGGIHTDTQYFGPGTRLTVL.

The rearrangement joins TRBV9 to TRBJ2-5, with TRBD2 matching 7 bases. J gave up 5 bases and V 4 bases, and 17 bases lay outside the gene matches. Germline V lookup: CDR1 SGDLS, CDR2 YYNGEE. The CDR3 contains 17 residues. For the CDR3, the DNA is TGTGCCAGCAGCCGCCTTGTTGCGGGAGCCGTCGTGGAGACCCAGTACTTC. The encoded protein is CASSRLVAGAVVETQYF. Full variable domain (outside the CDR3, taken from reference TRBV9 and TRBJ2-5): DSGVTQTPKHLITATGQRVTLRCSPRSGDLSVYWYQQSLDQGLQFLIQYYNGEERAKGNILERFSAQQFPDLHSELNLSSLELGDSALYFCASSRLVAGAVVETQYFGPGTRLLVL.

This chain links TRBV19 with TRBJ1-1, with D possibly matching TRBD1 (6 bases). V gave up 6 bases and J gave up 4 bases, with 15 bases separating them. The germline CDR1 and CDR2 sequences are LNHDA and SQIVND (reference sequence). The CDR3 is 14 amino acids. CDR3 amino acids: CASRSYRVGTEAFF. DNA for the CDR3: TGTGCCAGTAGATCCTACAGGGTAGGCACTGAAGCTTTCTTT.

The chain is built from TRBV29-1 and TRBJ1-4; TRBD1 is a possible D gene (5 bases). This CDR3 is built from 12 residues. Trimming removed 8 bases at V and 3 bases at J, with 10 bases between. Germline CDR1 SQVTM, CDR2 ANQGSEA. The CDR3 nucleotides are TGCAGCTTTCGGGGGGCTAATGAAAAACTGTTTTTT. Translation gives CSFRGANEKLFF.

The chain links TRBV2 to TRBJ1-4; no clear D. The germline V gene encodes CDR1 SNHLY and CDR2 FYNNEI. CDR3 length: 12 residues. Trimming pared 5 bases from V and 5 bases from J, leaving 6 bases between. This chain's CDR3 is CASSLENEKLFF. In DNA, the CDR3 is TGTGCCAGCAGTCTAGAAAATGAAAAACTGTTTTTT. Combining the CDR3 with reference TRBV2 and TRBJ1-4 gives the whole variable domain EPEVTQTPSHQVTQMGQEVILRCVPISNHLYFYWYRQILGQKVEFLVSFYNNEISEKSEIFDDQFSVERPDGSNFTLKIRSTKLEDSAMYFCASSLENEKLFFGSGTQLSVL.

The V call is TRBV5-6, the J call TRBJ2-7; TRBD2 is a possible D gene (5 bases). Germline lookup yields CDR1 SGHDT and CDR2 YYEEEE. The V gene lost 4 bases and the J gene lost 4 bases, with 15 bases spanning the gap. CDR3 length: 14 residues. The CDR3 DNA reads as TGTGCCAGCAGCGGTCCGTTTCGGGGTTACGAGCAGTACTTC. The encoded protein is CASSGPFRGYEQYF.

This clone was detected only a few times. This chain's CDR3 is CASSLPGYDNEQFF. CDR3 sequence (DNA): TGTGCCAGCAGTTTGCCAGGGTATGACAATGAGCAGTTCTTC. The chain uses TRBV27 and TRBJ2-1; maybe TRBD1 (5 bases). Trimming took 3 bases from V and 5 from J, leaving 11 bases between them. This CDR3 has 14 residues. Germline V gene data show CDR1 as MNHEY and CDR2 as SMNVEV (reference sequence).

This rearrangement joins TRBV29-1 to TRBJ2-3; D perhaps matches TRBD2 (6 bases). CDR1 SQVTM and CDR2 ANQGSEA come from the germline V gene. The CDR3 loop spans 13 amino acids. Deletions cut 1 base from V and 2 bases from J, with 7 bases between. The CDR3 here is CSVEAGLTDTQYF. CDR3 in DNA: TGCAGCGTTGAAGCGGGACTCACAGATACGCAGTATTTT.

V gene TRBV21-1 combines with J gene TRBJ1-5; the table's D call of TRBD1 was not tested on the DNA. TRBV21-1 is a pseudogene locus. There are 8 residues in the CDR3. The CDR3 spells CHNQPQHF. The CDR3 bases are TGTCATAATCAGCCCCAGCATTTT.

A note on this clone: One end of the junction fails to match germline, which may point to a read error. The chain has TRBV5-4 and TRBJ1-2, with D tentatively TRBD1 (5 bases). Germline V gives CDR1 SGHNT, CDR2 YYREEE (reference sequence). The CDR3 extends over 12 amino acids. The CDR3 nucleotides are TGTGCCAGCAGCTTGTCCCGGGGGGTACTCCCCTTC. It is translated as CASSLSRGVLPF.